One and the same sample provided the 17 T cell receptor beta chains below, sequenced in a study of CD8 T cells in acute hepatitis C reinfection. The time point is: naive CD8 control sorted from an acute-time-point sample. Only in-frame clones appear in the TCRdb table, and some are missing; sequencing was by immunoSEQ multiplex PCR. The sample lists about 38,000 clones, around nine tenths occurring once. The source material was naive CD8+ T cells from PBMCs. All receptors derive from a man aged 25 to 40 with chronic hepatitis C.

This sequence joins TRBV11-2 and TRBJ1-1; maybe TRBD1 (6 bases). Germline V gene data show CDR1 as SGHAT and CDR2 as FQNNGV. The CDR3 consists of 16 residues. The germline V and J ends were trimmed by 1 base and 6 bases, with 18 bases remaining between them. CDR3 protein: CASSLVGTGRAAEAFF. CDR3 DNA: TGTGCCAGCAGCTTAGTAGGAACAGGGCGTGCTGCTGAAGCTTTCTTT.

This chain connects TRBV29-1 to TRBJ2-7; 10 bases agree with TRBD1. Germline V gives CDR1 SQVTM, CDR2 ANQGSEA. V trimming: 1 base; J trimming: 3 bases; junction bases outside the gene matches: 0. The CDR3 covers 13 residues. The CDR3 DNA is TGCAGCGTTGAAGGGACAGGGGGCTACGAGCAGTACTTC. This encodes CSVEGTGGYEQYF.

The gene calls are TRBV30 and TRBJ1-2; D perhaps matches TRBD1 (5 bases). V was pared by 0 bases and J by 6 bases, with 11 bases between. CDR3 length: 13 residues. From germline, CDR1 is GTSNPN and CDR2 SVGIG (reference sequence). The CDR3 spells CAWSVWGVDGYTF. The DNA of the CDR3 is TGTGCCTGGAGTGTTTGGGGGGTAGATGGCTACACCTTC.

The chain employs TRBV29-1 and TRBJ2-1, with D perhaps TRBD1 or TRBD2 (5 bases each). This CDR3 has 17 amino acids. Germline CDR1 is SQVTM and CDR2 is ANQGSEA. Trimming left V 3 bases short and J 1 base short, with 19 bases between. The CDR3 loop reads CSVEAGGGWSSYNEQFF. CDR3 nucleotides: TGCAGCGTTGAGGCGGGTGGGGGTTGGAGTTCCTACAATGAGCAGTTCTTC.

This clone has more than one count but fewer than ten. The chain links TRBV27 to TRBJ1-5; 9 bases fit TRBD1. The CDR3 sequence is 14 residues long. The junction had 2 bases not matched to a gene; V was cut back by 4 bases and J by 4 bases. The V gene's germline CDR1 is MNHEY and CDR2 SMNVEV (reference sequence). The CDR3 region is CASSSGTGNQPQHF. In DNA, the CDR3 is TGTGCCAGCAGTTCCGGGACAGGGAATCAGCCCCAGCATTTT.

The rearrangement uses TRBV7-9 and TRBJ2-1; D is unclear. Germline values: CDR1 SEHNR, CDR2 FQNEAQ (reference sequence). The V end lost 2 bases, the J end lost 0 bases, and 8 bases lay between the germline ends. The CDR3 is 15 residues long. As DNA, the CDR3 is TGTGCCAGCAGCTTAATCTCGAGCTCCTACAATGAGCAGTTCTTC. It is translated as CASSLISSSYNEQFF.

This rearrangement joins TRBV7-9 to TRBJ1-3; TRBD1 matches 7 bases. This CDR3 spans 15 amino acids. Germline V CDR1 and CDR2: SEHNR, FQNEAQ (reference sequence). J gave up 7 bases and V 4 bases, and 10 bases lay outside the gene matches. This CDR3 is CASSYAIQGGNTIYF. DNA of the CDR3: TGTGCCAGCAGCTATGCTATACAAGGGGGCAACACCATATATTTT.

The CDR3 reads CASSVSDRGRTGELFF. DNA of the CDR3: TGTGCCAGCAGCGTGAGTGACAGGGGGCGGACCGGGGAGCTGTTTTTT. The chain couples TRBV9 to TRBJ2-2, with 10 bases matching TRBD1. CDR3 length equals 16 residues. The germline CDR1 and CDR2 sequences are SGDLS and YYNGEE. V shed 2 bases, J shed 5 bases, and the junction held 6 bases outside the gene matches.

This rearrangement joins TRBV30 to TRBJ2-3; D gene unclear. There are 11 residues in the CDR3. V was clipped by 1 base and J by 2 bases, with 1 base between them. Germline CDR1 reads GTSNPN; CDR2 reads SVGIG (reference sequence). As DNA, the CDR3 is TGTGCCTGGAGTGCCACAGATACGCAGTATTTT. Its translation is CAWSATDTQYF. Filled out from reference TRBV30 and TRBJ2-3, the complete variable domain reads SQTIHQWPATLVQPVGSPLSLECTVEGTSNPNLYWYRQAAGRGLQLLFYSVGIGQISSEVPQNLSASRPQDRQFILSSKKLLLSDSGFYLCAWSATDTQYFGPGTRLTVL.

The genes are TRBV19 and TRBJ2-7, with a weak D call TRBD1 (6 bases). CDR3 length equals 13 residues. CDR1 and CDR2 from the germline V gene are LNHDA and SQIVND (reference sequence). V dropped 4 bases and J dropped 3 bases, with 10 bases sitting between them. CDR3: CASSSGQYYEQYF. Written as DNA, the CDR3 is TGTGCCAGTAGTAGTGGACAGTACTACGAGCAGTACTTC.

A few counts support this clone. J is TRBJ2-1 and V is TRBV7-9; D is ambiguous. With 7 bases removed from V and 0 bases from J, the gap between germline ends came to 7 bases. Per germline, CDR1 SEHNR and CDR2 FQNEAQ (reference sequence). The CDR3 consists of 13 residues. Written as DNA, the CDR3 is TGTGCCAGCAACTGGCGCTCCTACAATGAGCAGTTCTTC. Encoded protein: CASNWRSYNEQFF.

This chain connects TRBV4-3 to TRBJ2-7, with 7 bases lining up with TRBD1. This CDR3 has 14 amino acids. V shed 0 bases, J shed 3 bases, and the junction held 2 bases outside the gene matches. Germline V gene lookup returns CDR1 LGHNA and CDR2 YSLEER. CDR3 nucleotide sequence: TGCGCCAGCAGCCAAGATTGGACAGGCTACGAGCAGTACTTC. Its protein product is CASSQDWTGYEQYF.

The V call is TRBV5-1, the J call TRBJ2-7; 7 positions agree with TRBD2. Per germline, CDR1 SGHRS and CDR2 YFSETQ. The CDR3 loop spans 16 amino acids. Trimming at V came to 3 bases and at J to 2 bases, leaving 11 bases not matched to a gene. The CDR3 sequence: CASSWSTSEPAYEQYF. Here the CDR3 DNA reads TGCGCCAGCAGCTGGAGTACTAGCGAACCAGCCTACGAGCAGTACTTC.

J is TRBJ2-1 and V is TRBV4-3, with TRBD2 identical over 10 bases. Per germline, CDR1 LGHNA and CDR2 YSLEER. Trimming cost V 0 bases and J 3 bases; bases outside gene matches: 2. The CDR3 contains 16 residues. The DNA of the CDR3 is TGCGCCAGCAGCCAAGATGTAGCGGGGGGCTACAATGAGCAGTTCTTC. Translation gives CASSQDVAGGYNEQFF.

This clone showed up just a few times. V is TRBV9 and J is TRBJ1-2; D unresolved. Germline V CDR1 and CDR2: SGDLS, YYNGEE. The ends were cut back, 2 bases at V and 8 bases at J, with 16 bases in the middle. CDR3 length: 14 residues. The CDR3 protein is CASSVDRPGGGYTF. The CDR3 nucleotides read TGTGCCAGCAGCGTGGACCGTCCCGGAGGGGGCTACACCTTC.

The chain uses TRBV29-1 and TRBJ2-3; 7 positions match TRBD2. From germline, CDR1 is SQVTM and CDR2 ANQGSEA. The CDR3 extends over 12 amino acids. The ends lost 6 bases at V and 2 bases at J; junction bases unmatched: 2. CDR3 sequence: CSVGLHTDTQYF. CDR3 coding DNA: TGCAGCGTGGGACTACACACAGATACGCAGTATTTT.

The V call is TRBV5-1, the J call TRBJ2-7; D gene uncertain. Germline V lookup: CDR1 SGHRS, CDR2 YFSETQ. The length of the CDR3 is 14 residues. V was clipped by 4 bases and J by 3 bases, with 14 bases between them. CDR3 nucleotide sequence: TGCGCCAGCAGCCCTAGGGCCCCAAGCTACGAGCAGTACTTC. Amino acids: CASSPRAPSYEQYF.